This T cell receptor beta chain was sequenced during a study of technical replicates of blood from a few donors. The data were produced by immunoSEQ multiplex PCR, yet TCRdb's version contains in-frame clones alone and is incomplete. The table includes 75,000 to 90,000 clones, 85% to 95% detected once. Germline-derived CDR1 and CDR2 are MGHRA and YSYEKL. The length of the CDR3 is 17 residues. J was trimmed by 1 base and V by 4 bases; bases with no gene match: 10. The material sequenced was T cells isolated from PBMCs. This rearrangement joins TRBV4-1 to TRBJ2-1, with 7 positions matching TRBD2. The receptor was isolated from a human donor in good health. The CDR3 spells CASSLPPGGSSYNEQFF. CDR3 sequence (DNA): TGCGCCAGCAGCCTACCGCCCGGGGGGAGTTCCTACAATGAGCAGTTCTTC.